These 11 T cell receptor beta chains share one sample of origin, sequenced in a study of T cell repertoires in cytomegalovirus infection. These receptors' antigens are unknown. TCRdb re-called the reads with MiXCR, one entry per CDR3 protein. The repertoire holds about 160,000 distinct CDR3 sequences, about 22% seen once, with 20% to 30% in the top ten. This specimen was CD8+ T cells from cultured PBMCs, taken from culture after CMV antigen stimulation. The origin of the receptors is a human donor in good health (CMV status not recorded). Some clones in this sample may be carry-over from other donors' samples.

The chain employs TRBV6-2 or TRBV6-3 and TRBJ2-7; D possibly uses TRBD1 or TRBD2 (5 bases each). With 5 bases removed from V and 5 bases from J, the gap between germline ends came to 13 bases. The CDR3 totals 13 residues. Germline-derived CDR1 and CDR2 are MNHEY and SVGEGT. Here the CDR3 reads CASSDPRGDEQYF. DNA of the CDR3: TGTGCCAGCAGTGACCCCCGAGGGGACGAGCAGTACTTC.

This clonotype showed up just a few times. The genes are TRBV7-6 and TRBJ1-4; D call uncertain. The ends were cut back, 4 bases at V and 6 bases at J, with 12 bases in the middle. The germline CDR1 and CDR2 sequences are SGHVS and FNYEAQ. This CDR3 has 14 residues. DNA of the CDR3: TGTGCCAGCAGCTGGGTGGCCGGGGATGAAAAACTGTTTTTT. The encoded protein is CASSWVAGDEKLFF.

This clonotype has a handful of counts. The chain carries TRBV6-2 or TRBV6-3 and TRBJ2-1; no reliable D call. The CDR3 has 13 amino acids. Germline CDR1 reads MNHEY; CDR2 reads SVGEGT. The germline V and J ends were trimmed by 2 bases and 6 bases, with 8 bases remaining between them. The DNA of the CDR3 is TGTGCCAGCAGTTACGAGACGATCAATGAGCAGTTCTTC. Protein: CASSYETINEQFF.

There are a few counts of this clonotype. The rearrangement links TRBV11-2 to TRBJ2-7, with D unclear. The CDR3 is 15 residues long. V was pared by 0 bases and J by 4 bases, with 13 bases between. CDR1 is SGHAT, CDR2 FQNNGV, per germline. The CDR3 nucleotides are TGTGCCAGCAGCTTAGAGGACCCTATCAATTACGAGCAGTACTTC. Protein sequence: CASSLEDPINYEQYF.

CDR3 loop: CASSQEGGVAGAKETQYF. The CDR3 coding sequence is TGCGCCAGCAGCCAAGAAGGAGGAGTAGCGGGGGCAAAAGAGACCCAGTACTTC. The V and J genes are TRBV4-3 and TRBJ2-5; 9 bases line up with TRBD2. The V gene's germline CDR1 is LGHNA and CDR2 YSLEER. This CDR3 has 18 amino acids. J gave up 3 bases and V 0 bases, and 11 bases lay outside the gene matches.

This clonotype was counted a few times. The chain uses TRBV7-9 and TRBJ2-3; TRBD2 agrees at 7 bases. V lost 7 bases and J lost 1; bases outside the gene matches: 11. Germline V gene lookup returns CDR1 SEHNR and CDR2 FQNEAQ (reference sequence). This CDR3 has 16 residues. CDR3 amino acids: CASILSGLAGTDTQYF. The CDR3 bases are TGTGCCAGCATCCTATCTGGGCTAGCGGGCACAGATACGCAGTATTTT.

This rearrangement joins TRBV6-1 to TRBJ2-5; 10 nucleotides agree with TRBD2. CDR1 and CDR2 from the germline V gene are MNHNS and SASEGT. CDR3 length: 16 residues. V lost 7 bases, J lost 4 bases, and 12 bases stayed unmatched. The DNA for the CDR3 is TGTGCCAGCATCCCTTCCCCCCTAGCGGGGGTAGAGACCCAGTACTTC. This gives the protein CASIPSPLAGVETQYF.

The rearrangement joins TRBV28 to TRBJ1-4; D may be TRBD1 (6 bases). The CDR3 has 16 residues. Deletions cut 2 bases from V and 8 bases from J, with 18 bases between. The germline CDR1 and CDR2 sequences are MDHEN and SYDVKM. CDR3 DNA sequence: TGTGCCAGCAGTTTAGCTCCTGGACAGCTCTCAGAAAAACTGTTTTTT. This codes for CASSLAPGQLSEKLFF.

This chain uses TRBV7-3 with TRBJ2-3; perhaps TRBD2 as D (6 bases). V was shortened by 5 bases and J by 7 bases, with 22 bases between the two germline ends. CDR1 is SGHTA and CDR2 is FQGTGA in the germline V gene. This CDR3 region has 16 residues. The CDR3 DNA is TGTGCCAGCAGCCCCGGTGGAAGCGGGCGGGATAATACGCAGTATTTT. Its protein is CASSPGGSGRDNTQYF.

The chain links TRBV12-3 or TRBV12-4 to TRBJ1-4, with D uncertain. The CDR3 contains 14 residues. V was pared by 2 bases and J by 2 bases, with 6 bases between. The CDR3 protein is CASSLRQTNEKLFF. The CDR3 nucleotides read TGTGCCAGCAGTTTAAGGCAGACTAATGAAAAACTGTTTTTT.

The V gene is TRBV7-8, the J gene TRBJ1-5; D is uncertain. Germline assignment: CDR1 SGHVS and CDR2 FQNEAQ. Trimming shortened V by 4 bases and J by 2 bases, and 12 bases separated the two germline ends. The CDR3 runs 15 residues. The CDR3 region has the DNA TGTGCCAGCAGCTCATCCCCGGGTCGCAATCAGCCCCAGCATTTT. Amino acids: CASSSSPGRNQPQHF.